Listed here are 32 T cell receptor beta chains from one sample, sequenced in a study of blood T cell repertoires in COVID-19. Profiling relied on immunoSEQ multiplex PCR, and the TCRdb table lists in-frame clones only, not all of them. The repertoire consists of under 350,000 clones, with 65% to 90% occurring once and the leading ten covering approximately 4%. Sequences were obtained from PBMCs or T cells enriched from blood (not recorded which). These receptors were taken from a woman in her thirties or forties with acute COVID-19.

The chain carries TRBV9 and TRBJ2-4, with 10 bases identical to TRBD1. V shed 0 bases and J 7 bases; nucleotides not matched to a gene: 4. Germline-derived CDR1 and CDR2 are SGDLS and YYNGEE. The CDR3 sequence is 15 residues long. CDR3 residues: CASSVGTGGSNIQYF. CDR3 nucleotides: TGTGCCAGCAGCGTAGGGACAGGGGGTTCGAACATTCAGTACTTC.

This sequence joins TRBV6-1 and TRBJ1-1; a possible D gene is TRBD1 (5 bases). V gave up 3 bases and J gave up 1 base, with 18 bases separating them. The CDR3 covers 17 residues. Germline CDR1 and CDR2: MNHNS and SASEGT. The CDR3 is CASSDGLLYRRNTEAFF. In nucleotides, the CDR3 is TGTGCCAGCAGTGACGGGCTCCTCTACAGGAGGAACACTGAAGCTTTCTTT.

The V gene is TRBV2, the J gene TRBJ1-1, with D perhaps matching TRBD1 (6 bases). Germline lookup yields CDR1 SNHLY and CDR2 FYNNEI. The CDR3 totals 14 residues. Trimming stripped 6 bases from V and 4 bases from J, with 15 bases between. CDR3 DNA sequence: TGTGCCAGCAGGCAGGGGTGGGTAAGCACTGAAGCTTTCTTT. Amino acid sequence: CASRQGWVSTEAFF.

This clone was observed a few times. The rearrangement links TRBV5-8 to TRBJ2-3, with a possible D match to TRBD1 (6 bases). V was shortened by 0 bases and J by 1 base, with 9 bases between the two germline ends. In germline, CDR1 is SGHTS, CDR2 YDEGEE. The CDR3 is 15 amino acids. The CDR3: CASSLGQARTDTQYF. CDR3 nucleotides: TGTGCCAGCAGCTTGGGACAGGCGCGCACAGATACGCAGTATTTT.

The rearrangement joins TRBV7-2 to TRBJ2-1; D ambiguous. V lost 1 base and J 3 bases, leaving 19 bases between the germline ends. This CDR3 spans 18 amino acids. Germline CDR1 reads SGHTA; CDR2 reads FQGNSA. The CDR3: CASSLELRSRKFYNEQFF. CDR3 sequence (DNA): TGTGCCAGCAGCTTAGAGCTGAGGTCACGAAAGTTCTACAATGAGCAGTTCTTC.

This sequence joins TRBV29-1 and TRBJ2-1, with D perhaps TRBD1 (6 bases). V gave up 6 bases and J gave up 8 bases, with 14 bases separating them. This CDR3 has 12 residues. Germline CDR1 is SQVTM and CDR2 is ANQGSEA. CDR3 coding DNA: TGCAGCGTCGTTCTACAGGGCCATGAGCAGTTCTTC. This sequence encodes CSVVLQGHEQFF.

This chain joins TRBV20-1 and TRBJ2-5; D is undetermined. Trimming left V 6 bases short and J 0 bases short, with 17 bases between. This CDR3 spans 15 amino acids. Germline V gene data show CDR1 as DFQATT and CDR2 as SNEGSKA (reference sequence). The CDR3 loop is CSASTGAPYQETQYF. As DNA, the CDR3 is TGCAGTGCAAGTACCGGAGCCCCGTACCAAGAGACCCAGTACTTC.

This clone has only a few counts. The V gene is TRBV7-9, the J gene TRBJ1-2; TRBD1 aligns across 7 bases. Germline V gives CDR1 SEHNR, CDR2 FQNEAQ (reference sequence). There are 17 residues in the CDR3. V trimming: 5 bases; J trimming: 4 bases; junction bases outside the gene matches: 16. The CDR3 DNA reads TGTGCCAGCAGCCATACAGGGGCGCACTCTTACAGCTATGGCTACACCTTC. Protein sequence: CASSHTGAHSYSYGYTF.

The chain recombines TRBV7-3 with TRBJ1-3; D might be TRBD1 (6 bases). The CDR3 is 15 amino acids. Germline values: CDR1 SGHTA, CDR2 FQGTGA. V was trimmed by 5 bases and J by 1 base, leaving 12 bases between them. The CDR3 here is CASSLNGQSGNTIYF. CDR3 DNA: TGTGCCAGCAGCCTAAACGGACAGTCTGGAAACACCATATATTTT. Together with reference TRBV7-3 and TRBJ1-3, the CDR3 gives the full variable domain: GAGVSQTPSNKVTEKGKYVELRCDPISGHTALYWYRQSLGQGPEFLIYFQGTGAADDSGLPNDRFFAVRPEGSVSTLKIQRTERGDSAVYLCASSLNGQSGNTIYFGEGSWLTVV.

CDR3 coding DNA: TGTGCCAGCAGCTTAGGACGGGTTAGTGGAGAGACCCAGTACTTC. Protein sequence: CASSLGRVSGETQYF. The chain is built from TRBV7-9 and TRBJ2-5; D remains unclear. CDR1 is SEHNR and CDR2 is FQNEAQ in the germline V gene (reference sequence). V was clipped by 1 base and J by 4 bases, with 13 bases between them. This CDR3 is built from 15 residues.

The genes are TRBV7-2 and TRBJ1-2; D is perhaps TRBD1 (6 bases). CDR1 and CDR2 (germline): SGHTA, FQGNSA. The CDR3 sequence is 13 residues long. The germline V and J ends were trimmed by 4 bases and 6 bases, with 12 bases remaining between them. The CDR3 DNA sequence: TGTGCCAGCAGCTCCCAGGGGTTGCATGGCTACACCTTC. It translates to CASSSQGLHGYTF.

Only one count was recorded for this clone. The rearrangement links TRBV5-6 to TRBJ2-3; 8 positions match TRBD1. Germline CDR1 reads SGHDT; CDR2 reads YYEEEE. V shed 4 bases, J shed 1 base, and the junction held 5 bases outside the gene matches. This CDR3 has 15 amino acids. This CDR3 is CASSGPGQGTDTQYF. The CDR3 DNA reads TGTGCCAGCAGCGGGCCGGGACAGGGCACAGATACGCAGTATTTT.

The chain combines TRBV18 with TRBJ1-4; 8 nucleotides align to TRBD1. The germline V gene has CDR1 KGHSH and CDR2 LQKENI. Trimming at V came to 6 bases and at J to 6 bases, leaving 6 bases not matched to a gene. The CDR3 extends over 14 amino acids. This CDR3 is CASSWDRLDEKLFF. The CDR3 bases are TGTGCCAGCTCTTGGGACAGGTTAGATGAAAAACTGTTTTTT.

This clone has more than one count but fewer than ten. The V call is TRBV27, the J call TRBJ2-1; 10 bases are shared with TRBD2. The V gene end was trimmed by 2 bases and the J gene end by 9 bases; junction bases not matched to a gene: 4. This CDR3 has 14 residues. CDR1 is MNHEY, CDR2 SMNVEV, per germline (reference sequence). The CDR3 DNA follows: TGTGCCAGCAGTTTAAAAGCGGGGGGGCTTGAGCAGTTCTTC. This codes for CASSLKAGGLEQFF.

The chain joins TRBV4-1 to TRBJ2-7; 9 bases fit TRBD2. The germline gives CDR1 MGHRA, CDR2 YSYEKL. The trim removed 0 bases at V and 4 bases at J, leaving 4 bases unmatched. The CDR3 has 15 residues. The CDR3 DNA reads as TGCGCCAGCAGCCAAGAACTGGCGGGAGGGTACGAGCAGTACTTC. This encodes CASSQELAGGYEQYF.

The CDR3: CATSRTGGGQETQYF. The CDR3 nucleotides read TGTGCCACCAGCAGGACAGGGGGCGGGCAAGAGACCCAGTACTTC. This rearrangement joins TRBV15 to TRBJ2-5; 10 bases agree with TRBD1. V was pared by 3 bases and J by 2 bases, with 3 bases of the junction left unmatched. The CDR3 is made up of 15 amino acids. Germline V gives CDR1 LNHNV, CDR2 YYDKDF (reference sequence).

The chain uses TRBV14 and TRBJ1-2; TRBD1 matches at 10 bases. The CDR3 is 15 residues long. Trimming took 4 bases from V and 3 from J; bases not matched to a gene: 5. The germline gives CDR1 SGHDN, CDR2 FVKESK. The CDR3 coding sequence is TGTGCCAGCAGCCCGTGGACAGGGGGTTACTATGGCTACACCTTC. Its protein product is CASSPWTGGYYGYTF.

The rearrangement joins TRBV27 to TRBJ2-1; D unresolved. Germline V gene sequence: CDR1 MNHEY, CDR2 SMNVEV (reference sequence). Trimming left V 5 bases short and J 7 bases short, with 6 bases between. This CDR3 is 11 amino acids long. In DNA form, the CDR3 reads TGTGCCAGCAGTACCAGGAATGAGCAGTTCTTC. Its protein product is CASSTRNEQFF.

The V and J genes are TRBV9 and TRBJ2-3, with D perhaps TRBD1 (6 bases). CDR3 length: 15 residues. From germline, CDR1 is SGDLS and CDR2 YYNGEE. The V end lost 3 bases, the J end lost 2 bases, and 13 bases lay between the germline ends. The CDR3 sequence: CASSARGTNTDTQYF. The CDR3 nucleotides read TGTGCCAGCAGCGCCAGGGGTACGAACACAGATACGCAGTATTTT.

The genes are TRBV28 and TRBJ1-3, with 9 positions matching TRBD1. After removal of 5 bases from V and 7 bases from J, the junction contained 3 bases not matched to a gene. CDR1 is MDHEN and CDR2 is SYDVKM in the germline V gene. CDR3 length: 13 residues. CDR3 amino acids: CASSDRGFNTIYF. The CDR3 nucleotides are TGTGCCAGCAGTGACAGGGGGTTCAACACCATATATTTT. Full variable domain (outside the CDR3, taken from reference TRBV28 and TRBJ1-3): DVKVTQSSRYLVKRTGEKVFLECVQDMDHENMFWYRQDPGLGLRLIYFSYDVKMKEKGDIPEGYSVSREKKERFSLILESASTNQTSMYLCASSDRGFNTIYFGEGSWLTVV.

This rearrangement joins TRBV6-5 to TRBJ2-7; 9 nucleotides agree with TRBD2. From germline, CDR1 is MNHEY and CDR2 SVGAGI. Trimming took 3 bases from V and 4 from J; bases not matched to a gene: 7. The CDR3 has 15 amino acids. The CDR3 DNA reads TGTGCCAGCAGTTATTTTGGCGGGGGGGATTACGAGCAGTACTTC. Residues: CASSYFGGGDYEQYF.

The CDR3 region has the DNA TGTGCCACGACAGATCCTGTGGAGAACTATGGCTACACCTTC. It translates to CATTDPVENYGYTF. V and J are TRBV10-3 and TRBJ1-2, with D perhaps TRBD1 (5 bases). The V end was cut by 10 bases, the J end by 2 bases, with 17 bases between. The CDR3 has 14 residues. Germline loops: CDR1 ENHRY, CDR2 SYGVKD.

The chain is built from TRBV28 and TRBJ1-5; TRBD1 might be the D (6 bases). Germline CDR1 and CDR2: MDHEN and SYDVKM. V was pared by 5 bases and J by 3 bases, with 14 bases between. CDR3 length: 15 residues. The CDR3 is CASSTTTGHNQPQHF. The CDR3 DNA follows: TGTGCCAGCAGTACCACGACAGGTCACAATCAGCCCCAGCATTTT.

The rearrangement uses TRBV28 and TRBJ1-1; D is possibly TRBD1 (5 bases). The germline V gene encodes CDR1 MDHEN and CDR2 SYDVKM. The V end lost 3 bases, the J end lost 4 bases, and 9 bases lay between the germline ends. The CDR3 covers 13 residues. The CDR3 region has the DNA TGTGCCAGCAGTTTTCCAGGGTTCACTGAAGCTTTCTTT. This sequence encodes CASSFPGFTEAFF.

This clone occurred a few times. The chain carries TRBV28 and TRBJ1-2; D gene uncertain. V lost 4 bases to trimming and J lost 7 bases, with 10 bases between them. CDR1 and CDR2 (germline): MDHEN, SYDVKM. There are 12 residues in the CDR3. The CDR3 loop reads CASSSGKFGYTF. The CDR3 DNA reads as TGTGCCAGCAGTTCGGGGAAATTTGGCTACACCTTC.

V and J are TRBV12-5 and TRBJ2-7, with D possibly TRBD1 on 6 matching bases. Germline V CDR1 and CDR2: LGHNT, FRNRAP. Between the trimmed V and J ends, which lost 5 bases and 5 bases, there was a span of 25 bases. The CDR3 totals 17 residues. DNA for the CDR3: TGTGCTAGTGGTCCCACGGTGGGGGCAGATCCCCTAAACGAGCAGTACTTC. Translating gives CASGPTVGADPLNEQYF.

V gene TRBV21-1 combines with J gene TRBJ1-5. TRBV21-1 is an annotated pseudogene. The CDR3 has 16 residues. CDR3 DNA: TGTGCCAGCAGCGCCAGAGCGGTTTATAGCAATCAGCCCCAGCATTTT. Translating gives CASSARAVYSNQPQHF.

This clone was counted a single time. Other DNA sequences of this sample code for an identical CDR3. CDR3 in DNA: TGTGCCAGCAGCTTAGTCAGGGACTATGGCTACACCTTC. Translation: CASSLVRDYGYTF. This chain connects TRBV5-4 to TRBJ1-2; possible D gene TRBD1, 5 bases. The germline V gene has CDR1 SGHNT and CDR2 YYREEE (reference sequence). The ends were cut back, 2 bases at V and 3 bases at J, with 8 bases in the middle. The CDR3 runs 13 residues.

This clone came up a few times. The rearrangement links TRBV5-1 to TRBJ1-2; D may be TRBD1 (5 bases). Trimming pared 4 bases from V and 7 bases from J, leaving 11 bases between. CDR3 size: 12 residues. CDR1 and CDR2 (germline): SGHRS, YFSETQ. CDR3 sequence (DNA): TGCGCCAGCAGCCCGGGAGGGGTTGGCTACACCTTC. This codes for CASSPGGVGYTF.

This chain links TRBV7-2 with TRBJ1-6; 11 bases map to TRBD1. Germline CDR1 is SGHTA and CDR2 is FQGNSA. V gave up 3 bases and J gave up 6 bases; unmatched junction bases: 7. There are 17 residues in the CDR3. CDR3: CASSFIGQGAINSPLHF. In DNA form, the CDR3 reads TGTGCCAGCAGCTTCATCGGACAGGGGGCAATTAATTCACCCCTCCACTTT.

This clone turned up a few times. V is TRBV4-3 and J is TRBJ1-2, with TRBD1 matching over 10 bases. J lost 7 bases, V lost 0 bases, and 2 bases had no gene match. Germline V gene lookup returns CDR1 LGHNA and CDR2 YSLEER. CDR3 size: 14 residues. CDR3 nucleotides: TGCGCCAGCAGCCAAGAGGGGACAGGGGTTGGCTACACCTTC. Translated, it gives CASSQEGTGVGYTF.

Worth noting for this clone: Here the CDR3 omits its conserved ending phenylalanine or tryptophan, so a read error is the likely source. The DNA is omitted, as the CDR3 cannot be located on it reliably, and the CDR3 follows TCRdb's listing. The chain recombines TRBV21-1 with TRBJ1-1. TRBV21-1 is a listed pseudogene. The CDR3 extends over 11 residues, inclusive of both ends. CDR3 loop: CASSKAETSPR.